One sample yielded the 28 T cell receptor beta chains listed below, sequenced in a study of Ad26.COV2.S vaccination and SARS-CoV-2 variants. Treatment: around 19 received Ad26.COV2.S at low or high dose, single or two shots; 5 received placebo; per-sample allocation not given. Specimens were obtained on day 63 following the first vaccine or placebo injection. TCRdb keeps only in-frame clones here, not all; method: immunoSEQ multiplex PCR. The sample has some 330,000 clones, roughly nine tenths seen once. The sample in question was peripheral blood, obtained in a trial of Ad26.COV2.S vaccine versus placebo. All receptors come from a person aged 18 to 59 who received the Ad26.COV2.S COVID-19 vaccine or a placebo.

This chain links TRBV6-5 with TRBJ2-3; 8 bases align to TRBD1. The CDR3 is 15 amino acids. From germline, CDR1 is MNHEY and CDR2 SVGAGI. Germline trimming cut 6 bases from V and 6 bases from J; bases unmatched to any gene: 11. The DNA of the CDR3 is TGTGCCAGCAGGGCTCAGACAGGGGCATGGGATACGCAGTATTTT. Its protein is CASRAQTGAWDTQYF.

This clone was detected a few times. The chain joins TRBV6-6 to TRBJ2-7; D assignment may be TRBD1 or TRBD2 (6 bases each). This CDR3 is built from 13 residues. The germline V gene has CDR1 MNHNY and CDR2 SVGAGI (reference sequence). V shed 6 bases and J shed 5 bases, with 14 bases lying between them. The DNA for the CDR3 is TGTGCCAGCAGACCCCCAGGGGAGGACGAGCAGTACGTC. Protein product: CASRPPGEDEQYV.

V usage is TRBV7-9 and J usage is TRBJ2-3; 7 nucleotides align to TRBD2. Per the germline V gene, CDR1 is SEHNR and CDR2 is FQNEAQ (reference sequence). The CDR3 spans 14 residues. Trimming cost V 3 bases and J 8 bases; bases outside gene matches: 8. The CDR3 loop reads CASSFPRELLTQYF. The CDR3 bases are TGTGCCAGCAGCTTTCCGCGGGAGCTTCTTACGCAGTATTTT.

Remarks on this clone: A junction end diverges from the germline sequence, so it may reflect a read error. Other DNA sequences in the sample encode the same CDR3. This chain links TRBV18 with TRBJ1-2; tentatively, D is TRBD1 (5 bases). The germline V gene encodes CDR1 KGHSH and CDR2 LQKENI. This CDR3 has 14 residues. The CDR3 DNA reads TGCGCCAGCTCACCGGAGACAGATGACTATGGCTACACCTTC. Translated, it gives CASSPETDDYGYTF.

The table lists this clone with a few counts. The chain combines TRBV7-9 with TRBJ1-3, with D possibly matching TRBD1 (5 bases). There are 13 residues in the CDR3. Germline CDR1 SEHNR, CDR2 FQNEAQ (reference sequence). The V end lost 5 bases, the J end lost 15 bases, and 20 bases lay between the germline ends. The DNA for the CDR3 is TGTGCCAGCAGCCTTAACTTCGACAGCGTCGCATATTTT. This codes for CASSLNFDSVAYF.

V is TRBV5-1 and J is TRBJ2-3; 13 positions match TRBD2. J was trimmed by 2 bases and V by 5 bases; bases with no gene match: 17. This CDR3 contains 20 residues. Germline V gives CDR1 SGHRS, CDR2 YFSETQ. This chain's CDR3 is CASSLRSIRTSGGTTDTQYF. In nucleotides, the CDR3 is TGCGCCAGCAGTTTAAGATCTATACGGACTAGCGGGGGTACCACAGATACGCAGTATTTT. Full variable domain (missing parts from reference TRBV5-1 and TRBJ2-3): KAGVTQTPRYLIKTRGQQVTLSCSPISGHRSVSWYQQTPGQGLQFLFEYFSETQRNKGNFPGRFSGRQFSNSRSEMNVSTLELGDSALYLCASSLRSIRTSGGTTDTQYFGPGTRLTVL.

The chain joins TRBV3-1 (or the pseudogene TRBV3-2) to TRBJ2-3; D gene uncertain. V shed 4 bases and J shed 8 bases, with 19 bases lying between them. The CDR3 length is 15 residues. Germline lookup yields CDR1 LGHDT and CDR2 YNNKEL (reference sequence). The CDR3 spells CASSPDRGPHSTQYF. The CDR3 DNA sequence: TGTGCCAGCAGCCCTGACCGTGGACCACACTCTACGCAGTATTTT.

The gene calls are TRBV7-8 and TRBJ2-2, with 7 nucleotides matching TRBD1. The CDR3 is 16 amino acids. After removal of 5 bases from V and 2 bases from J, the junction contained 8 bases not matched to a gene. CDR1 is SGHVS and CDR2 is FQNEAQ in the germline V gene. The CDR3 sequence: CASSPGQATNTGELFF. The CDR3 bases are TGTGCCAGCAGCCCTGGACAGGCAACCAACACCGGGGAGCTGTTTTTT.

V is TRBV6-2 or TRBV6-3 and J is TRBJ2-3; unclear D gene. Trimming removed 4 bases at V and 2 bases at J, with 4 bases between. The CDR3 is 12 amino acids. CDR1 MNHEY and CDR2 SVGEGT come from the germline V gene. The CDR3 is CASSSVTDTQYF. The CDR3 nucleotides are TGTGCCAGCAGTTCAGTCACAGATACGCAGTATTTT.

The rearrangement joins TRBV9 to TRBJ2-3; the D gene could be TRBD1 or TRBD2 (5 bases each). Trimming removed 4 bases at V and 6 bases at J, with 18 bases between. Germline V gene data show CDR1 as SGDLS and CDR2 as YYNGEE. This CDR3 contains 15 residues. CDR3: CASSTRVLWGDTQYF. Written as DNA, the CDR3 is TGTGCCAGCAGCACCCGGGTTCTGTGGGGGGATACGCAGTATTTT.

The V and J genes are TRBV5-4 and TRBJ2-1, with D possibly TRBD2 on 6 matching bases. V dropped 0 bases and J dropped 8 bases, with 12 bases sitting between them. Per the germline V gene, CDR1 is SGHNT and CDR2 is YYREEE (reference sequence). The CDR3 loop spans 14 amino acids. CDR3 region: CASSLDQEGHEQFF. DNA for the CDR3: TGTGCCAGCAGCTTGGACCAGGAGGGCCATGAGCAGTTCTTC.

This chain joins TRBV6-2 or TRBV6-3 and TRBJ2-7; TRBD1 matches 10 bases. The CDR3 has 15 residues. Trimming cost V 5 bases and J 4 bases; bases outside gene matches: 8. The germline V gene has CDR1 MNHEY and CDR2 SVGEGT. CDR3 in amino acids: CASSHRTGGRYEQYF. The CDR3 region has the DNA TGTGCCAGCAGTCATCGGACAGGGGGAAGGTACGAGCAGTACTTC.

This sequence joins TRBV5-1 and TRBJ2-7; TRBD1 agrees at 7 bases. The CDR3 has 15 residues. In germline, CDR1 is SGHRS, CDR2 YFSETQ. Trimming cost V 4 bases and J 5 bases; bases outside gene matches: 12. The CDR3 protein is CASSPRPQGVHEQYF. CDR3 nucleotide sequence: TGCGCCAGCAGCCCCCGGCCGCAGGGGGTCCACGAGCAGTACTTC.

The chain links TRBV28 to TRBJ2-7; D is perhaps TRBD1 (6 bases). This CDR3 comprises 12 residues. CDR1 MDHEN and CDR2 SYDVKM come from the germline V gene. The germline V and J ends were trimmed by 8 bases and 0 bases, with 8 bases remaining between them. CDR3 protein: CASRQDSYEQYF. The CDR3 DNA reads TGTGCCAGCCGACAGGACTCCTACGAGCAGTACTTC.

The genes are TRBV19 and TRBJ1-1; D not certain. The CDR3 contains 11 residues. Germline values: CDR1 LNHDA, CDR2 SQIVND (reference sequence). Trimming left V 7 bases short and J 2 bases short, with 5 bases between. CDR3 protein: CASKGNTEAFF. CDR3 coding DNA: TGTGCCAGTAAGGGTAACACTGAAGCTTTCTTT.

The chain links TRBV7-9 to TRBJ1-5; TRBD1 might be the D (6 bases). The CDR3 consists of 14 residues. Per the germline V gene, CDR1 is SEHNR and CDR2 is FQNEAQ (reference sequence). V was shortened by 6 bases and J by 5 bases, with 14 bases between the two germline ends. CDR3 amino acids: CASRPSGVHQPQHF. The DNA for the CDR3 is TGTGCCAGCAGACCCTCAGGGGTTCATCAGCCCCAGCATTTT.

The V gene is TRBV20-1, the J gene TRBJ2-7; D not resolved. The CDR3 length is 10 residues. Deletions cut 7 bases from V and 3 bases from J, with 7 bases between. The germline V gene encodes CDR1 DFQATT and CDR2 SNEGSKA (reference sequence). Written as DNA, the CDR3 is TGCAGTGTATCTGTCTACGAGCAGTACGTC. This encodes CSVSVYEQYV.

In its sample, this clone was seen once. This chain joins TRBV7-2 and TRBJ2-2, with D tentatively TRBD2 (7 bases). Germline V gene sequence: CDR1 SGHTA, CDR2 FQGNSA. The CDR3 length is 15 residues. The V and J ends lost 7 bases and 4 bases respectively, with 16 bases between them. The CDR3 sequence is CASTLSGGGTGELFF. The CDR3 nucleotides are TGTGCCAGCACCCTATCGGGGGGCGGCACCGGGGAGCTGTTTTTT.

The V gene is TRBV11-3, the J gene TRBJ2-3, with 7 bases matching TRBD1. Trimming removed 3 bases from V and 2 bases from J; junction bases left unmatched: 8. This CDR3 comprises 16 residues. Germline V gene lookup returns CDR1 SGHNT and CDR2 YENEEA. The CDR3, as DNA: TGTGCCAGCAGCTTGAGGGGGCGAGGTGACACAGATACGCAGTATTTT. Protein product: CASSLRGRGDTDTQYF. The whole variable domain, remainder taken from reference TRBV11-3 and TRBJ2-3, is EAGVVQSPRYKIIEKKQPVAFWCNPISGHNTLYWYLQNLGQGPELLIRYENEEAVDDSQLPKDRFSAERLKGVDSTLKIQPAELGDSAVYLCASSLRGRGDTDTQYFGPGTRLTVL.

The chain recombines TRBV2 with TRBJ1-2, with TRBD1 matching over 7 bases. Germline trimming cut 2 bases from V and 6 bases from J; bases unmatched to any gene: 3. In germline, CDR1 is SNHLY, CDR2 FYNNEI. This CDR3 comprises 13 residues. The CDR3 DNA reads as TGTGCCAGCAGTGAATCAGGGGGGAATGGCTACACCTTC. Residues: CASSESGGNGYTF.

This sequence joins TRBV7-9 and TRBJ2-3, with 9 bases that match TRBD1. The length of the CDR3 is 14 residues. With V trimmed by 4 bases and J by 6 bases, 5 bases remained unmatched. CDR1 is SEHNR and CDR2 is FQNEAQ in the germline V gene (reference sequence). This CDR3 reads CASSYGTGMDTQYF. Here the CDR3 DNA reads TGTGCCAGCAGCTACGGGACAGGGATGGATACGCAGTATTTT.

This chain connects TRBV14 to TRBJ1-1; D gene uncertain. The CDR3 is made up of 13 amino acids. Germline V gene lookup returns CDR1 SGHDN and CDR2 FVKESK. The germline V and J ends were trimmed by 2 bases and 7 bases, with 11 bases remaining between them. The CDR3 is CASSQTLTVEAFF. CDR3 coding DNA: TGTGCCAGCAGCCAAACCCTGACGGTTGAAGCTTTCTTT.

This clone was counted between two and nine times. This chain links TRBV5-1 with TRBJ2-5; possible D gene TRBD2, 6 bases. The CDR3 is 15 residues long. The germline CDR1 and CDR2 sequences are SGHRS and YFSETQ. Deletions cut 1 base from V and 2 bases from J, with 12 bases between. CDR3 region: CASSLYAGLQETQYF. The CDR3, as DNA: TGCGCCAGCAGCTTGTATGCGGGGCTTCAAGAGACCCAGTACTTC.

The chain employs TRBV9 and TRBJ2-3; D is possibly TRBD2 (5 bases). Per germline, CDR1 SGDLS and CDR2 YYNGEE. V was clipped by 0 bases and J by 5 bases, with 16 bases between them. The CDR3 runs to 16 residues. CDR3 loop: CASSVESPGGLDTQYF. DNA for the CDR3: TGTGCCAGCAGCGTAGAGTCCCCCGGCGGGTTAGATACGCAGTATTTT.

J is TRBJ1-1 and V is TRBV4-2, with D possibly matching TRBD1 (5 bases). With 0 bases removed from V and 4 bases from J, the gap between germline ends came to 15 bases. The CDR3 has 16 amino acids. From germline, CDR1 is LGHNA and CDR2 YNFKEQ. CDR3 sequence reads: CASSQDPGGGGTEAFF. The CDR3 DNA sequence: TGTGCCAGCAGCCAAGACCCCGGGGGAGGTGGCACTGAAGCTTTCTTT.

The V call is TRBV5-5, the J call TRBJ1-1; D gene uncertain. From germline, CDR1 is SGHKS and CDR2 YYEKEE (reference sequence). The CDR3 extends over 17 amino acids. Trimming pared 3 bases from V and 5 bases from J, leaving 23 bases between. The CDR3 bases are TGTGCCAGCAGCTCCGGTAACGTGAACAGTGGGATTACTGAAGCTTTCTTT. Translated: CASSSGNVNSGITEAFF.

This chain joins TRBV9 and TRBJ1-1; a possible D gene is TRBD1 (6 bases). V was shortened by 0 bases and J by 4 bases, with 13 bases between the two germline ends. The CDR3 extends over 15 amino acids. CDR1 is SGDLS, CDR2 YYNGEE, per germline. The CDR3 spells CASSVASRGGTEAFF. The CDR3 nucleotides are TGTGCCAGCAGCGTAGCGTCGCGAGGGGGCACTGAAGCTTTCTTT.

The rearrangement links TRBV3-1 (or the pseudogene TRBV3-2) to TRBJ1-1, with TRBD1 matching 9 bases. The CDR3 extends over 11 amino acids. J gave up 12 bases and V 3 bases, and 2 bases lay outside the gene matches. Germline V CDR1 and CDR2: LGHDT, YNNKEL (reference sequence). CDR3 protein: CASSHGTGSFF. The DNA of the CDR3 is TGTGCCAGCAGCCATGGGACAGGGTCTTTCTTT.